This TCR beta chain was recorded in a study of T cell responses to AZD1222 COVID-19 vaccine. Findings and caveats of the study: Among the donors, most were white British and more were female, and clonal diversity was possibly underestimated. Baseline seropositivity characterized only a handful of AZD1222 recipients. Receipt of two AZD1222 doses was followed by a rise in Spike-specific TCR breadth and depth.

For this clone: Antigen specificity is unknown.

Sequencing was performed with immunoSEQ multiplex PCR; in TCRdb, only in-frame clones are kept and a portion is missing. The sample records 180,000 or so clones, approximately 89% being singletons. This clonotype was obtained from an adult who received the AZD1222 COVID-19 vaccine. Specimen: peripheral blood, collected 28 days after the second AZD1222 dose.

The DNA of the CDR3 is TGCGCCAGCAGAGCGGGACACAACTACGAGCAGTACTTC. This codes for CASRAGHNYEQYF. The rearrangement joins TRBV5-1 to TRBJ2-7; a possible D gene is TRBD2 (7 bases). Deletions cut 5 bases from V and 3 bases from J, with 12 bases between. The CDR3 is 13 amino acids. Germline values: CDR1 SGHRS, CDR2 YFSETQ.